This T cell receptor beta chain originates from a study of blood T cell repertoires in COVID-19. Recovery among Cohort 3 donors was established by two negative PCRs, clearance, or symptom resolution. Sequencing was performed with immunoSEQ multiplex PCR; in TCRdb, only in-frame clones are kept and a portion is missing. The repertoire has approximately 300,000 clones, 80% to 90% of them found once; the top ten carry approximately 5.3%. This TCR was recovered from a woman aged 25 to 39 who had recovered from COVID-19. The material sequenced was PBMCs or T cells enriched from blood (not recorded which).

In DNA form, the CDR3 reads TGCAGCGTTGGACAGGACACTGAAGCTTTCTTT. Protein: CSVGQDTEAFF. This chain uses TRBV29-1 with TRBJ1-1; possible D gene TRBD1, 6 bases. The germline gives CDR1 SQVTM, CDR2 ANQGSEA. The V and J ends lost 4 bases and 3 bases respectively, with 6 bases between them. The CDR3 loop spans 11 amino acids.